This is a list of T cell receptor beta chains from one sample in a study of Ad26.COV2.S vaccination and SARS-CoV-2 variants. TCRdb's copy holds only in-frame clones and misses some; the assay was immunoSEQ multiplex PCR. The sample holds 430,000 or so clones; 75% to 90% are singletons and the top ten take approximately 2.5%. The material was peripheral blood, obtained in a trial of Ad26.COV2.S vaccine versus placebo. The receptor source for this set is a person aged 18-65 years who received the Ad26.COV2.S COVID-19 vaccine or a placebo. CDR3s include the opening cysteine and the closing phenylalanine or tryptophan. D genes are given only for firm matches. Size is omitted from some rows. Given values are once, few, many or a class for expanded clones.

DNA: TGTGCCAGCAGTGTTTCACCCCTCCACTTT; CDR3: CASSVSPLHF; J: TRBJ1-6; D: .; size: .; V: TRBV25-1
DNA: TGCGCCAGCACTGACAGGGGCATGAACACTGAAGCTTTCTTT; CDR3: CASTDRGMNTEAFF; J: TRBJ1-1; D: TRBD1; size: .; V: TRBV4-1
DNA: TGTGCCAGCGCATGGGGAGTAGCGGGAGCTAATGAGCAGTTCTTC; CDR3: CASAWGVAGANEQFF; J: TRBJ2-1; D: TRBD2; size: .; V: TRBV11-1
DNA: TGTGCCAGCAGTCAAAGGGGGGGGAGCTCCTATAATTCACCCCTCCACTTT; CDR3: CASSQRGGSSYNSPLHF; J: TRBJ1-6; D: .; size: .; V: TRBV6-6
DNA: TGTGCCAGCAGTTTGAGCGGTTCACCCCTCCACTTT; CDR3: CASSLSGSPLHF; J: TRBJ1-6; D: .; size: .; V: TRBV12-3/TRBV12-4
DNA: TGCAGCGCACTCCCGGGCTGGGAGGAGACCCAGTACTTC; CDR3: CSALPGWEETQYF; J: TRBJ2-5; D: .; size: .; V: TRBV29-1
DNA: TGTGCCAGCGCCCTGGACCCGAGGACAGATACGCAGTATTTT; CDR3: CASALDPRTDTQYF; J: TRBJ2-3; D: .; size: .; V: TRBV13
DNA: TGTGCCAGTAGTATGGTCCCACATTTCGTAGTCAGTGGGAATCAGCCCCAGCATTTT; CDR3: CASSMVPHFVVSGNQPQHF; J: TRBJ1-5; D: .; size: few; V: TRBV19
DNA: TGTGCCAGCAGTTGGGACCGGGACAGTAGTACCCCCCTCCACTTT; CDR3: CASSWDRDSSTPLHF; J: TRBJ1-6; D: TRBD1; size: .; V: TRBV6-5
DNA: TGCGCCAGCAGCTTGTATGAGACCCAGTACTTC; CDR3: CASSLYETQYF; J: TRBJ2-5; D: .; size: .; V: TRBV5-1
DNA: TGTGCCAGCAGCCCTGGGAGGGGGAAGCCCTACAATGAGCAGTTCTTC; CDR3: CASSPGRGKPYNEQFF; J: TRBJ2-1; D: .; size: .; V: TRBV7-3
DNA: TGTGCCAGCAGCTTAGGGGCCACCGGGGAGCTGTTTTTT; CDR3: CASSLGATGELFF; J: TRBJ2-2; D: .; size: .; V: TRBV7-2
DNA: TGTGCCAGCAGTCGGTCCGGGGAAGGTGGCTACACCTTC; CDR3: CASSRSGEGGYTF; J: TRBJ1-2; D: .; size: .; V: TRBV6-6
DNA: TGTGCCAGCAGCTTAGACGGGGGCGCCTACAATGAGCAGTTCTTC; CDR3: CASSLDGGAYNEQFF; J: TRBJ2-1; D: .; size: .; V: TRBV7-7
DNA: TGTGCCAGCAGCGGGTTCAGGAATACGCAGTATTTT; CDR3: CASSGFRNTQYF; J: TRBJ2-3; D: .; size: .; V: TRBV7-2
DNA: TGTGCCAGCAGCTTCCCCGGGACTAGCGCGAAAGAGACCCAGTACTTC; CDR3: CASSFPGTSAKETQYF; J: TRBJ2-5; D: TRBD2; size: .; V: TRBV5-4
DNA: TGTGCCAGCAGCTTATTTGCGGGTCTTTTCACTGAAGCTTTCTTT; CDR3: CASSLFAGLFTEAFF; J: TRBJ1-1; D: .; size: .; V: TRBV7-3
DNA: TGCGCCAGCAGTCGAACCGCAGGGACAGAGTCCTACGAGCAGTACTTC; CDR3: CASSRTAGTESYEQYF; J: TRBJ2-7; D: TRBD1; size: .; V: TRBV4-1
DNA: TGTGCCAGCAGCGAGGGGACAGGCCGGGTGACAGATACGCAGTATTTT; CDR3: CASSEGTGRVTDTQYF; J: TRBJ2-3; D: TRBD1; size: .; V: TRBV9
DNA: TGTGCCACCGGGCGCGGACTCCACAATGAGCAGTTCTTC; CDR3: CATGRGLHNEQFF; J: TRBJ2-1; D: .; size: .; V: TRBV24-1
DNA: TGTGCCAGTAGTATAGTGGCTAGCGGGGGGTTCAGATTCTACAATGAGCAGTTCTTC; CDR3: CASSIVASGGFRFYNEQFF; J: TRBJ2-1; D: TRBD2; size: .; V: TRBV19
DNA: TGTGCCAGCAGCTTGGTTCCGGGAGAGCAGTTCTTC; CDR3: CASSLVPGEQFF; J: TRBJ2-1; D: .; size: .; V: TRBV5-6
DNA: TGCGCCAGCAGCCTAAGGTCCTCTGGAAACACCATATATTTT; CDR3: CASSLRSSGNTIYF; J: TRBJ1-3; D: .; size: .; V: TRBV4-3
DNA: TGTGCCAGCTCACCAAATTGGCTGAGAAATAGGAATTCACCCCTCCACTTT; CDR3: CASSPNWLRNRNSPLHF; J: TRBJ1-6; D: .; size: .; V: TRBV18
DNA: TGTGCCAGCAGACAGGGACGCCTGTGGACTTTCTTT; CDR3: CASRQGRLWTFF; J: TRBJ1-1; D: .; size: .; V: TRBV12-3/TRBV12-4
DNA: TGTGCCAGCGGGGGAGGGGATGGCGGGGAGCTGTTTTTT; CDR3: CASGGGDGGELFF; J: TRBJ2-2; D: TRBD2; size: .; V: TRBV25-1
DNA: TGTGCCAGCAGCGACCCCTCCTCCCGGTCCAAGCCCTACAATGAGCAGTTCTTC; CDR3: CASSDPSSRSKPYNEQFF; J: TRBJ2-1; D: .; size: .; V: TRBV9
DNA: TGTGCCAGCCTAACTCGCTCTGGAAACACCATATATTTT; CDR3: CASLTRSGNTIYF; J: TRBJ1-3; D: .; size: .; V: TRBV6-5
DNA: TGTGCCAGCAGTTTAGGGGTTATTGAAGCTTTCTTT; CDR3: CASSLGVIEAFF; J: TRBJ1-1; D: .; size: .; V: TRBV28
DNA: TGTGCCAGCAGCCCGCGGCAGAACACTGAAGCTTTCTTT; CDR3: CASSPRQNTEAFF; J: TRBJ1-1; D: .; size: .; V: TRBV3-1/TRBV3-2
DNA: TGCGCCAGCAGCCAAGATCACTACCGGCAGGGGGCCTGGATGGTGAACACTGAAGCTTTCTTT; CDR3: CASSQDHYRQGAWMVNTEAFF; J: TRBJ1-1; D: TRBD1; size: once; V: TRBV4-1
DNA: TGTGCCAGCAGCTTAGGGACAGGGTTCAATCAGCCCCAGCATTTT; CDR3: CASSLGTGFNQPQHF; J: TRBJ1-5; D: TRBD1; size: .; V: TRBV7-2
DNA: TGTGCCAGCAGCCAAACCGGGGCGCGGGAGGGGACAGATACGCAGTATTTT; CDR3: CASSQTGAREGTDTQYF; J: TRBJ2-3; D: TRBD2; size: .; V: TRBV3-1/TRBV3-2
DNA: TGTGCCAGCAGTTACGGAGGGACAGCGATGTACAATGAGCAGTTCTTC; CDR3: CASSYGGTAMYNEQFF; J: TRBJ2-1; D: .; size: .; V: TRBV6-6
DNA: TGTGCCAGCAGCTTCTCGGACAGATATGGCTACACCTTC; CDR3: CASSFSDRYGYTF; J: TRBJ1-2; D: .; size: .; V: TRBV7-3
DNA: TGTGCCAGCTCTAGGTCCCCCTCCTACGAGCAGTACTTC; CDR3: CASSRSPSYEQYF; J: TRBJ2-7; D: .; size: .; V: TRBV5-6
DNA: TGTGCCAGCTCACCTGGGACGGGCGATGGGAACACTGAAGCTTTCTTT; CDR3: CASSPGTGDGNTEAFF; J: TRBJ1-1; D: .; size: .; V: TRBV18
DNA: TGCGCCAGCAGCCAGGGCTACCAAGAGACCCAGTACTTC; CDR3: CASSQGYQETQYF; J: TRBJ2-5; D: .; size: .; V: TRBV4-1
DNA: TGCGCCAGCAGCGCCGGCCGAGACAACAATGAGCAGTTCTTC; CDR3: CASSAGRDNNEQFF; J: TRBJ2-1; D: .; size: .; V: TRBV4-3
DNA: TGTGCCAGCAGGTACCCGGCGTCAGAGACCCAGTACTTC; CDR3: CASRYPASETQYF; J: TRBJ2-5; D: .; size: .; V: TRBV6-5
DNA: TGTGCCAGCTCACCGAGATCTCCGGGAGTGGGCTACACCTTC; CDR3: CASSPRSPGVGYTF; J: TRBJ1-2; D: .; size: .; V: TRBV18
DNA: TGTGCCAGTGTACTAGCGGGAGGGTCGGGTGACAATGAGCAGTTCTTC; CDR3: CASVLAGGSGDNEQFF; J: TRBJ2-1; D: TRBD2; size: .; V: TRBV19
DNA: TGTGCCAGCAGCTTGAGACTGCAACCCTCCTCTGGAAACACCATATATTTT; CDR3: CASSLRLQPSSGNTIYF; J: TRBJ1-3; D: .; size: .; V: TRBV7-6
DNA: TGTGCCAGCAGTTTAGCGGCCCCCAATGAGCAGTTCTTC; CDR3: CASSLAAPNEQFF; J: TRBJ2-1; D: .; size: .; V: TRBV12-3/TRBV12-4
DNA: TGTGCCAGCAGCTTACGTCTCCACGAGAGGCGAGCCTCTGGAAACACCATATATTTT; CDR3: CASSLRLHERRASGNTIYF; J: TRBJ1-3; D: .; size: few; V: TRBV5-6
DNA: TGTGCCAGCAGCGTAGGAGGGACAGGGGGATTTTCACCCCTCCACTTT; CDR3: CASSVGGTGGFSPLHF; J: TRBJ1-6; D: TRBD1; size: .; V: TRBV9
DNA: TGTGCCAGCTCACCCTCCGCGGGGGGACGCACTGAAGCTTTCTTT; CDR3: CASSPSAGGRTEAFF; J: TRBJ1-1; D: .; size: .; V: TRBV18
DNA: TGTGCCAGCAGCAGATATAGCGGGGGGGAGGATACGCAGTATTTT; CDR3: CASSRYSGGEDTQYF; J: TRBJ2-3; D: TRBD2; size: few; V: TRBV6-2/TRBV6-3
DNA: TGCGCCAGCAGCCAGACCCGGGGCGAGACCCAGTACTTC; CDR3: CASSQTRGETQYF; J: TRBJ2-5; D: .; size: .; V: TRBV4-3
DNA: TGTGCCAGCAGTGAAGTGCTCCATGGGGGAATCCTGGGCTTGGTTTTT; CDR3: CASSEVLHGGILGLVF; J: TRBJ1-4; D: .; size: .; V: TRBV6-1
DNA: TGTGCCAGCAGTGACCGGGCTCAAGAGACCCAGTACTTC; CDR3: CASSDRAQETQYF; J: TRBJ2-5; D: .; size: .; V: TRBV2
DNA: TGTGCCAGCAGCTTAGTACGGAACTACGAGCAGTACTTC; CDR3: CASSLVRNYEQYF; J: TRBJ2-7; D: .; size: .; V: TRBV7-2
DNA: TGTGCCAGCAGCTTGAACGGAGGCGCGAACACCGGGGAGCTGTTTTTT; CDR3: CASSLNGGANTGELFF; J: TRBJ2-2; D: .; size: .; V: TRBV5-4
DNA: TGTGCCAGCAGCTGGGGACGGGGCTATGGCTACACCTTC; CDR3: CASSWGRGYGYTF; J: TRBJ1-2; D: .; size: .; V: TRBV7-9
DNA: TGTGCCAGCAGCCGCGTGTACTACAATGAGCAGTTCTTC; CDR3: CASSRVYYNEQFF; J: TRBJ2-1; D: .; size: .; V: TRBV2
DNA: TGTGCCAGCAGCCCAGGGGACAGGGAAAGCGGTCCCCAGCATTTT; CDR3: CASSPGDRESGPQHF; J: TRBJ1-5; D: TRBD1; size: .; V: TRBV5-5
DNA: TGTGCCAGCAGCAAAGTGGGGGGACGGACAGCCACAGTTCTGCTTTTTGGCTACACCTTC; CDR3: CASSKVGGRTATVLLFGYTF; J: TRBJ1-2; D: .; size: .; V: TRBV21-1
DNA: TGTGCCAGCAGTTTTTCCGGGACATCAAACACTGAAGCTTTCTTT; CDR3: CASSFSGTSNTEAFF; J: TRBJ1-1; D: .; size: .; V: TRBV28
DNA: TGTGCCAGCAGTCCGGGACACCTCTATGGCTACACCTTC; CDR3: CASSPGHLYGYTF; J: TRBJ1-2; D: .; size: .; V: TRBV6-5
DNA: TGTGCCAGCAGCTTGATAAGCGACTCACCCCTCCACTTT; CDR3: CASSLISDSPLHF; J: TRBJ1-6; D: .; size: .; V: TRBV5-4